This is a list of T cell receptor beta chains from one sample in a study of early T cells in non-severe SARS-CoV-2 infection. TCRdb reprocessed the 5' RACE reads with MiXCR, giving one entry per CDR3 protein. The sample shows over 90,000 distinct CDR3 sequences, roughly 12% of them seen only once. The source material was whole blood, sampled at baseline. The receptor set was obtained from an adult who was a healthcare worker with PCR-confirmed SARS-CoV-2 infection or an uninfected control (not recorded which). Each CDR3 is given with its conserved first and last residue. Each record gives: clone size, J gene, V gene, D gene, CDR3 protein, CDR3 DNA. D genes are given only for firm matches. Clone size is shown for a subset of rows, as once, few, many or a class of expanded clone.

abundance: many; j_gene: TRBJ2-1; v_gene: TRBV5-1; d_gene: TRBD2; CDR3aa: CASRPPSGSSYNEQFF; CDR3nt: TGCGCCAGCAGACCCCCTAGCGGGAGCTCCTACAATGAGCAGTTCTTC
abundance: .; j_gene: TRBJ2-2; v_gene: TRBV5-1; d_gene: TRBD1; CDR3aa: CASRQGAPGELFF; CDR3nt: TGCGCCAGCAGACAGGGGGCTCCCGGGGAGCTGTTTTTT
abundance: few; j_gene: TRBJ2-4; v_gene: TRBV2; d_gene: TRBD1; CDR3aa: CASRRTRGTKNIQYF; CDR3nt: TGTGCCAGCAGGAGGACCAGGGGGACCAAAAACATTCAGTACTTC
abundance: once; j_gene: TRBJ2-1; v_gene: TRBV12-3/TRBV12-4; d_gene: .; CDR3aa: CASSLLHEQFF; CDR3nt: TGTGCCAGCAGTTTATTGCATGAGCAGTTCTTC
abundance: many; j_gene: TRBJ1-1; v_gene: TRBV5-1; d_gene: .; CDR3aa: CASSLEVNTEAFF; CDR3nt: TGCGCCAGCAGCTTGGAGGTGAACACTGAAGCTTTCTTT
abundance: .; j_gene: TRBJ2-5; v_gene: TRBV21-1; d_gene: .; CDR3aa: CASSDDLYQYF; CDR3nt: TGTGCCAGCAGCGACGATTTGTACCAGTACTTC
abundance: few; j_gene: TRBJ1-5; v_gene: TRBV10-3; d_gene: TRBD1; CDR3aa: CAVSDRDQPQHF; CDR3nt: TGTGCCGTATCGGACAGGGATCAGCCCCAGCATTTT
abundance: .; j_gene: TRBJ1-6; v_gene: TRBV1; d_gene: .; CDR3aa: CTSSLKSVYNSPLHF; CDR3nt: TGCACCAGCAGCCTGAAAAGTGTCTATAATTCACCCCTCCACTTT
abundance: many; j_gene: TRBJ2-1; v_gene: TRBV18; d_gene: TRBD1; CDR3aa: CASSQIPTGYNEQFF; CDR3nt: TGTGCCAGCTCACAAATCCCGACAGGGTACAATGAGCAGTTCTTC
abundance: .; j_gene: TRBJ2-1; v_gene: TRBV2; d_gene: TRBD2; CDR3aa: CASSTMGLAGVWDEQFF; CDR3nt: TGTGCCAGCTCCACGATGGGACTAGCGGGAGTTTGGGATGAGCAGTTCTTC
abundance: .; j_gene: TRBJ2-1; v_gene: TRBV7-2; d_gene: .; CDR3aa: CASSLEVGGSSYNEQFF; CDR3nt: TGTGCCAGCAGCTTAGAAGTCGGCGGAAGCTCCTACAATGAGCAGTTCTTC
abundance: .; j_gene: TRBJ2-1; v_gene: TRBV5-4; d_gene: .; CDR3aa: CASSSMDIKGNEQFF; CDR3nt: TGTGCCAGCAGCTCAATGGACATCAAGGGGAATGAGCAGTTCTTC
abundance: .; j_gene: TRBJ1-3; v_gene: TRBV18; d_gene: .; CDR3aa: CASSTQGSGNTIYF; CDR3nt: TGTGCCAGCTCAACACAGGGCTCTGGAAACACCATATATTTT